This T cell receptor (beta chain) comes out of a study of CD8 T cells in Susac syndrome. Per the germline V gene, CDR1 is LNHDA and CDR2 is SQIVND (reference sequence). The CDR3 contains 12 residues. The germline V and J ends were trimmed by 6 bases and 4 bases, with 7 bases remaining between them. RNA in amounts of about 0.5 to 1 ug was reverse transcribed with random hexamers. TCRdb fed the immunoSEQ multiplex PCR reads into MiXCR, producing one record per CDR3 protein. The data show about 210,000 distinct CDR3 sequences, 95% seen once. The V call is TRBV19, the J call TRBJ1-5, with D hard to call. Sequencing input: CD4+ T cells from PBMCs. This receptor was identified in a human donor with multiple sclerosis. The CDR3 coding sequence is TGTGCCAGTAGCAGAGAGAATCAGCCCCAGCATTTT. Translated, it gives CASSRENQPQHF.